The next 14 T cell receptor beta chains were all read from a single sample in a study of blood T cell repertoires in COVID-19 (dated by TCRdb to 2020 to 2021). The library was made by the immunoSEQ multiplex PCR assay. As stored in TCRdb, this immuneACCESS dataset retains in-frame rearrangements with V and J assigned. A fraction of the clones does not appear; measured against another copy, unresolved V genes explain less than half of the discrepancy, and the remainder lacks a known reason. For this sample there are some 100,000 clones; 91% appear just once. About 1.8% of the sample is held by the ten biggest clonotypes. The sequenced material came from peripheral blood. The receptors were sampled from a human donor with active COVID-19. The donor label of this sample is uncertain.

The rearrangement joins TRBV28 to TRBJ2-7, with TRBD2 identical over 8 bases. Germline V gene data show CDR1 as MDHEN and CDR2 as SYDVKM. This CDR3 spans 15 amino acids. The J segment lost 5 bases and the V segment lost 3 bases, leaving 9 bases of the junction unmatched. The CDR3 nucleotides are TGTGCCAGCAGTTTTCCAGACCGGGGGGGGAACGAGCAGTACTTC. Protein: CASSFPDRGGNEQYF.

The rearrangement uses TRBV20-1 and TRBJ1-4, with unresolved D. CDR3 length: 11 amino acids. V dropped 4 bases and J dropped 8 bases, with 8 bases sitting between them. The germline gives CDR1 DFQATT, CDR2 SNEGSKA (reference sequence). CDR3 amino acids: CSAIAGEKLFF. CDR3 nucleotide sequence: TGCAGTGCTATTGCCGGGGAAAAACTGTTTTTT.

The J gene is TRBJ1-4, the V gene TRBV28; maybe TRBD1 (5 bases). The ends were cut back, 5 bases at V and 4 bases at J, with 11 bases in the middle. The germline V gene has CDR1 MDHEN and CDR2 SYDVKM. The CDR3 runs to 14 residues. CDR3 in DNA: TGTGCCAGCAGTGTTCAGGGCGTTAATGAAAAACTGTTTTTT. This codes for CASSVQGVNEKLFF.

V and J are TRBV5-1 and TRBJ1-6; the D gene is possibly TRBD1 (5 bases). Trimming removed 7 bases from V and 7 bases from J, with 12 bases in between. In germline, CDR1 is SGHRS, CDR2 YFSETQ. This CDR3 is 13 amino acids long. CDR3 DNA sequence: TGCGCCAGCGGGGGGGAGACCAATTCACCCCTCCACTTT. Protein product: CASGGETNSPLHF.

CDR3 region: CASSLYPGRTMNTEAFF. Here the CDR3 DNA reads TGTGCCAGCAGTTTATACCCAGGGAGGACCATGAACACTGAAGCTTTCTTT. This chain uses TRBV28 with TRBJ1-1, with D possibly TRBD1 on 5 matching bases. The CDR3 is made up of 17 amino acids. With 1 base removed from V and 0 bases from J, the gap between germline ends came to 15 bases. Germline V gene data show CDR1 as MDHEN and CDR2 as SYDVKM.

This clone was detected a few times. The CDR3 bases are TGTGCCAGCTTTCCGGGACAGGGGGCCTACGAGCAGTACTTC. This translates into CASFPGQGAYEQYF. This chain links TRBV5-6 with TRBJ2-7, with 11 bases lining up with TRBD1. Losses at the gene ends were 7 bases for V and 2 bases for J; bases not matched to a gene: 5. Germline V gene sequence: CDR1 SGHDT, CDR2 YYEEEE. The CDR3 is 14 residues long.

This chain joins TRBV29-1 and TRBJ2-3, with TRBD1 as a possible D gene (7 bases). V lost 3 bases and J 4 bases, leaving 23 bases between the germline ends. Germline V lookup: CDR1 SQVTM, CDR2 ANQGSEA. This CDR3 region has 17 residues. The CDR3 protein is CSVDGGTDGGGADTQYF. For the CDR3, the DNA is TGCAGCGTTGACGGAGGGACAGACGGGGGTGGCGCAGATACGCAGTATTTT.

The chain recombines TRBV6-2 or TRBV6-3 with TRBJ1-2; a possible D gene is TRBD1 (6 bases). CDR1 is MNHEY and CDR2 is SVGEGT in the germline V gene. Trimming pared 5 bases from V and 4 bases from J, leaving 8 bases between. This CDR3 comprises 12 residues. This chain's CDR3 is CASSQTGYGYTF. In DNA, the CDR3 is TGTGCCAGCAGTCAGACAGGCTATGGCTACACCTTC.

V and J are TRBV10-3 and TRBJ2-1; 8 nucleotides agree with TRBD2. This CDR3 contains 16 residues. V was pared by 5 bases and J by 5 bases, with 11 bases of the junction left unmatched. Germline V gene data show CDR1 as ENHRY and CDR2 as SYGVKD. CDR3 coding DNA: TGTGCCATCAGTCCCAACCAGCGGGGGTCCGACAATGAGCAGTTCTTC. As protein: CAISPNQRGSDNEQFF.

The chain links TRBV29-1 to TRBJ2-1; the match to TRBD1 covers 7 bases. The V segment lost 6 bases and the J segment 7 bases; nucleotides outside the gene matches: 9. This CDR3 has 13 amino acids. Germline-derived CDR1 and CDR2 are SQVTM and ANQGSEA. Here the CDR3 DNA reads TGCAGCGTCGAGGGACAGAGGTTAAATGAGCAGTTCTTC. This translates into CSVEGQRLNEQFF.

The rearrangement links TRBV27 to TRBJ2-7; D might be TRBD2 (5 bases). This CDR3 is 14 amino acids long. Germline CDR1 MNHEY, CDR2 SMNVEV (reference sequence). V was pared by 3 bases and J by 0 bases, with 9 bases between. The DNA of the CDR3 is TGTGCCAGCAGTTTTGGAGGTAGCTCCTACGAGCAGTACTTC. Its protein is CASSFGGSSYEQYF.

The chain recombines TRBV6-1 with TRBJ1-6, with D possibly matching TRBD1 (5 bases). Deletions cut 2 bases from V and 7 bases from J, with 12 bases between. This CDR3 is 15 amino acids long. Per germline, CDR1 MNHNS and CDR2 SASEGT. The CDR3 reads CASSEIGGDNSPLHF. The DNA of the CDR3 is TGTGCCAGCAGTGAAATTGGGGGGGACAATTCACCCCTCCACTTT.

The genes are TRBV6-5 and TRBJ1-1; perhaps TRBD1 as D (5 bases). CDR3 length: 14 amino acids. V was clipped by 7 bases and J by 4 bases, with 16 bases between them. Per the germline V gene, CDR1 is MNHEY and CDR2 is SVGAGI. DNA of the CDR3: TGTGCCAGCACCTTTGACAGAGATGGCACTGAAGCTTTCTTT. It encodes CASTFDRDGTEAFF.

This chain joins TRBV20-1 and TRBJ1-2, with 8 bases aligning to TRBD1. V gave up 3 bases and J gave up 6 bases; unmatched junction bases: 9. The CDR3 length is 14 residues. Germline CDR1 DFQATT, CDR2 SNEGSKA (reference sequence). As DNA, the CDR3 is TGCAGTGCTAGTTTGGACAGGGATGGACATGGCTACACCTTC. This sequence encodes CSASLDRDGHGYTF.